This T cell receptor (beta chain) emerged from a study of cytomegalovirus exposure and HLA in healthy donors. The germline V gene has CDR1 MNHEY and CDR2 SMNVEV (reference sequence). This CDR3 has 13 amino acids. The V end was cut by 5 bases, the J end by 9 bases, with 14 bases between. This PCR relied on a set of 60 Vbeta primers and 13 Jbeta primers. TCRdb keeps only in-frame clones here, not all; method: immunoSEQ multiplex PCR. Counted here are about 94,000 clones, 75% to 80% occurring once; the ten biggest clones make up about 3.8%. This clonotype was sampled from a woman aged 40 to 49 in good health and CMV-seronegative. The chain carries TRBV27 and TRBJ2-1; unclear D gene. Sequenced: PBMCs. The CDR3 coding sequence is TGTGCCAGCAGTAATCGACTTTTGGGTGAGCAGTTCTTC. Translation: CASSNRLLGEQFF.